Shown below are 2 T cell receptor beta chains from a single sample sequenced in a study of blood T cell repertoires in COVID-19. Here immunoSEQ multiplex PCR was the method, and the copy in TCRdb shows in-frame clones only, minus some. Of a few hundred thousand clones in the sample, 70% to 90% were seen once. Material: peripheral blood. The source of these receptors is a human donor in a cohort sampled during active COVID-19.

This chain uses TRBV30 with TRBJ1-6; TRBD1 might be the D (5 bases). The V end lost 1 base, the J end lost 7 bases, and 14 bases lay between the germline ends. The germline V gene has CDR1 GTSNPN and CDR2 SVGIG (reference sequence). The CDR3 runs to 15 residues. This CDR3 is CAWSAAGTINSPLHF. The CDR3 DNA reads TGTGCCTGGAGTGCAGCCGGGACTATAAATTCACCCCTCCACTTT.

This sequence joins TRBV5-6 and TRBJ1-2; TRBD1 matches at 8 bases. CDR3 length equals 14 residues. The germline gives CDR1 SGHDT, CDR2 YYEEEE. V gave up 4 bases and J gave up 7 bases; unmatched junction bases: 9. The CDR3: CASSNRDRHGGYTF. The CDR3 DNA reads TGTGCCAGCAGCAACCGGGACAGGCATGGTGGCTACACCTTC.